The 4 T cell receptor beta chains below were found in one sample sequenced in a study of beta chain features in type 1 diabetes. Expressed TCRB transcripts were sequenced after all isolated RNA was converted to cDNA. Assay: immunoSEQ multiplex PCR; the TCRdb copy retains only in-frame clones and omits some. The data contain more than 350,000 clones, roughly 10% of them singletons. The sample was naive CD4+ T cells from blood. The receptors were gathered from a young woman in good health.

V and J are TRBV28 and TRBJ2-3; no clear D. Trimming stripped 8 bases from V and 3 bases from J, with 15 bases between. CDR1 and CDR2 (germline): MDHEN, SYDVKM. The CDR3 extends over 14 amino acids. The CDR3 region has the DNA TGTGCCAGCTCCGCAGGCGGCTCTACAGATACGCAGTATTTT. Translation gives CASSAGGSTDTQYF. The full variable domain, rest sourced from reference TRBV28 and TRBJ2-3, is DVKVTQSSRYLVKRTGEKVFLECVQDMDHENMFWYRQDPGLGLRLIYFSYDVKMKEKGDIPEGYSVSREKKERFSLILESASTNQTSMYLCASSAGGSTDTQYFGPGTRLTVL.

This clone was counted only a few times. CDR3 sequence: CAWRPAWNTEAFF. The CDR3 nucleotides are TGTGCCTGGAGGCCGGCTTGGAACACTGAAGCTTTCTTT. The rearrangement joins TRBV30 to TRBJ1-1; D not certain. This CDR3 is built from 13 residues. V shed 3 bases and J shed 1 base, with 9 bases lying between them. CDR1 GTSNPN and CDR2 SVGIG come from the germline V gene (reference sequence).

This clone appeared many times. V is TRBV4-3 and J is TRBJ2-1; 7 positions match TRBD1. Germline-derived CDR1 and CDR2 are LGHNA and YSLEER. The junction had 7 bases not matched to a gene; V was cut back by 3 bases and J by 5 bases. The CDR3 has 15 residues. The CDR3 DNA reads TGCGCCAGCAGCCATCGGACAGGTCCGAACAATGAGCAGTTCTTC. Amino acid sequence: CASSHRTGPNNEQFF.

The sample holds one count of this clone. The gene calls are TRBV5-1 and TRBJ2-7, with TRBD1 identical over 11 bases. Germline values: CDR1 SGHRS, CDR2 YFSETQ. V was pared by 5 bases and J by 3 bases, with 10 bases of the junction left unmatched. This CDR3 has 16 residues. The CDR3: CASSTRPGQGDYEQYF. The CDR3 coding sequence is TGCGCCAGCAGTACCCGTCCGGGACAGGGGGACTACGAGCAGTACTTC.